What follows are 11 T cell receptor beta chains derived from one specimen sequenced in a study of cytomegalovirus exposure and HLA in healthy donors. Method: immunoSEQ multiplex PCR; TCRdb's copy keeps in-frame clones and lacks some. The repertoire includes some 69,000 clones, more than 95% of them detected once, and around 2.2% sits in the top ten. The sequenced material came from PBMCs. The receptor source for this set is a man between 18 and 35 years old in good health and CMV-seronegative.

This rearrangement joins TRBV27 to TRBJ1-1; 10 positions agree with TRBD1. V shed 3 bases, J shed 5 bases, and the junction held 3 bases outside the gene matches. Germline V gene data show CDR1 as MNHEY and CDR2 as SMNVEV (reference sequence). The CDR3 sequence is 14 residues long. The DNA for the CDR3 is TGTGCCAGCAGTTTGGGACAGGGGAGGACTGAAGCTTTCTTT. Translating gives CASSLGQGRTEAFF.

The gene calls are TRBV27 and TRBJ2-3, with TRBD2 matching over 9 bases. The CDR3 runs to 17 residues. Germline loops: CDR1 MNHEY, CDR2 SMNVEV (reference sequence). V shed 5 bases, J shed 4 bases, and the junction held 13 bases outside the gene matches. The CDR3 loop is CASSLTGTSWRADTQYF. Written as DNA, the CDR3 is TGTGCCAGCAGTCTAACCGGGACTAGCTGGCGAGCAGATACGCAGTATTTT.

This sequence joins TRBV9 and TRBJ1-1, with a possible D match to TRBD1 (5 bases). CDR3 length equals 13 residues. V was trimmed by 7 bases and J by 5 bases, leaving 15 bases between them. The germline gives CDR1 SGDLS, CDR2 YYNGEE. CDR3: CASGGRPGTEAFF. As DNA, the CDR3 is TGTGCCAGCGGGGGGAGGCCGGGGACTGAAGCTTTCTTT.

This chain connects TRBV4-1 to TRBJ1-6; 7 bases fit TRBD1. Germline-derived CDR1 and CDR2 are MGHRA and YSYEKL. J was trimmed by 1 base and V by 1 base; bases with no gene match: 1. CDR3 size: 16 residues. CDR3 bases: TGCGCCAGCAGCCAAGCAGGGGGGTCCTATAATTCACCCCTCCACTTT. Its translation is CASSQAGGSYNSPLHF.

The chain is built from TRBV11-2 and TRBJ1-4; D perhaps matches TRBD1 (6 bases). The CDR3 runs to 17 residues. Germline CDR1 reads SGHAT; CDR2 reads FQNNGV. V lost 6 bases and J 0 bases, leaving 17 bases between the germline ends. The CDR3: CASSQTRGFTTNEKLFF. CDR3 coding DNA: TGTGCCAGCAGTCAAACCAGGGGCTTTACAACTAATGAAAAACTGTTTTTT.

The gene calls are TRBV4-1 and TRBJ2-5, with D possibly being TRBD2 (7 bases). CDR3 length: 14 residues. V lost 4 bases, J lost 5 bases, and 14 bases lay in between. Germline assignment: CDR1 MGHRA and CDR2 YSYEKL. The CDR3 DNA is TGCGCCAGCAGCCTCTCGGGGGGCTATGAGACCCAGTACTTC. It is translated as CASSLSGGYETQYF.

The rearrangement joins TRBV4-2 to TRBJ1-5; the match to TRBD1 covers 7 bases. The CDR3 runs 17 residues. Germline trimming cut 3 bases from V and 0 bases from J; bases unmatched to any gene: 8. Per the germline V gene, CDR1 is LGHNA and CDR2 is YNFKEQ. CDR3 coding DNA: TGTGCCAGCAGCCATGTAGGGGGCAGGACTAGCAATCAGCCCCAGCATTTT. The encoded protein is CASSHVGGRTSNQPQHF.

The CDR3 protein is CASSGQPYEQYF. CDR3 bases: TGTGCCAGCAGCGGACAGCCCTACGAGCAGTACTTC. The genes are TRBV6-5 and TRBJ2-7; possibly TRBD1 for D (6 bases). The V end lost 6 bases, the J end lost 2 bases, and 8 bases lay between the germline ends. The CDR3 loop spans 12 amino acids. From germline, CDR1 is MNHEY and CDR2 SVGAGI.

The V call is TRBV5-4, the J call TRBJ1-1, with 9 bases lining up with TRBD1. The V segment lost 4 bases and the J segment 4 bases; nucleotides outside the gene matches: 5. The germline V gene encodes CDR1 SGHNT and CDR2 YYREEE (reference sequence). CDR3 length: 14 amino acids. The CDR3 loop is CASSGSDRGTEAFF. The CDR3 DNA reads TGTGCCAGCAGCGGTTCGGACAGGGGCACTGAAGCTTTCTTT.

The chain employs TRBV6-1 and TRBJ2-7; D remains unclear. This CDR3 contains 14 residues. V was clipped by 1 base and J by 6 bases, with 13 bases between them. CDR1 and CDR2 from the germline V gene are MNHNS and SASEGT. The CDR3, as DNA: TGTGCCAGCAGTGAAGGTTTAAGCGTGGGCGAGCAGTACTTC. Protein: CASSEGLSVGEQYF.

The V and J genes are TRBV10-1 and TRBJ1-3, with TRBD1 matching over 9 bases. Germline assignment: CDR1 WNHNN and CDR2 SYGVQD (reference sequence). V was pared by 7 bases and J by 1 base, with 11 bases of the junction left unmatched. The length of the CDR3 is 17 residues. DNA for the CDR3: TGCGCCAGCAACACCGGGACAGGGACAACATCTGGAAACACCATATATTTT. Residues: CASNTGTGTTSGNTIYF.